These T cell receptor beta chains were read from a single sample in a study of shared clonotypes between healthy human individuals. Assay: immunoSEQ multiplex PCR; the TCRdb copy retains only in-frame clones and omits some. This table holds about 1 million clones, about 75% found once. Input material: memory CD4+ T cells sorted from blood. All receptors derive from a man younger than 30 in good health. The CDR3 runs from the conserved cysteine through the conserved F or W. The D gene is left open where the match is weak. Not every row has a clone size; where given, it reads once, few, many or a size class.

J: TRBJ2-2
length: 16
size: .
D: TRBD2
V: TRBV7-9
CDR3: CASRVAGGGPAGELFF
DNA: TGTGCCAGCAGGGTAGCGGGAGGCGGCCCCGCCGGGGAGCTGTTTTTT

J: TRBJ2-1
length: 18
size: .
D: TRBD2
V: TRBV12-5
CDR3: CASGLVASGLAGNNEQFF
DNA: TGTGCTAGTGGTTTGGTAGCCTCGGGACTAGCGGGAAACAATGAGCAGTTCTTC

J: TRBJ1-3
length: 13
size: .
D: .
V: TRBV7-9
CDR3: CASSLGAGNTIYF
DNA: TGTGCCAGCAGCTTAGGTGCTGGAAACACCATATATTTT

J: TRBJ2-2
length: 14
size: .
D: .
V: TRBV5-1
CDR3: CASSLGQSTGELFF
DNA: TGCGCCAGCAGCTTGGGGCAGTCCACCGGGGAGCTGTTTTTT

J: TRBJ2-5
length: 17
size: .
D: .
V: TRBV30
CDR3: CAWSVKGRGVFQETQYF
DNA: TGTGCCTGGAGTGTAAAGGGCCGAGGGGTCTTCCAAGAGACCCAGTACTTC

J: TRBJ2-1
length: 19
size: .
D: TRBD2
V: TRBV9
CDR3: CASSEWAGPWEGSYNEQFF
DNA: TGTGCCAGCAGCGAGTGGGCCGGTCCGTGGGAGGGGTCCTACAATGAGCAGTTCTTC

J: TRBJ2-1
length: 12
size: .
D: .
V: TRBV29-1
CDR3: CSVVGGFHEQFF
DNA: TGCAGCGTTGTCGGCGGGTTCCATGAGCAGTTCTTC

J: TRBJ2-2
length: 13
size: few
D: .
V: TRBV18
CDR3: CASSPGASGELFF
DNA: TGTGCCAGCTCACCAGGAGCCTCCGGGGAGCTGTTTTTT

J: TRBJ2-7
length: 15
size: .
D: TRBD2
V: TRBV9
CDR3: CASSLGLALSYEQYF
DNA: TGTGCCAGCAGCCTCGGACTAGCGCTCTCCTACGAGCAGTACTTC

J: TRBJ2-5
length: 17
size: .
D: TRBD2
V: TRBV7-6
CDR3: CASSLSGGGVYQETQYF
DNA: TGTGCCAGCAGCTTATCCGGCGGGGGAGTCTACCAAGAGACCCAGTACTTC

J: TRBJ2-7
length: 13
size: .
D: TRBD1
V: TRBV18
CDR3: CASSWDRFYEQYF
DNA: TGTGCCAGCTCCTGGGACAGATTCTACGAGCAGTACTTC

J: TRBJ1-1
length: 11
size: .
D: .
V: TRBV4-3
CDR3: CASSQLGEAFF
DNA: TGCGCCAGCAGCCAATTGGGTGAAGCTTTCTTT

J: TRBJ1-4
length: 18
size: .
D: .
V: TRBV15
CDR3: CATSRDLMGGATNEKLFF
DNA: TGTGCCACCAGCAGAGATCTGATGGGGGGGGCAACTAATGAAAAACTGTTTTTT

J: TRBJ2-5
length: 17
size: .
D: TRBD2
V: TRBV5-1
CDR3: CASSPGLAGGPWETQYF
DNA: TGCGCCAGCAGCCCAGGACTAGCGGGAGGGCCGTGGGAGACCCAGTACTTC

J: TRBJ2-7
length: 16
size: .
D: .
V: TRBV7-2
CDR3: CASSLAGGERSYEQYF
DNA: TGTGCCAGCAGCTTAGCGGGCGGAGAGAGGTCCTACGAGCAGTACTTC

J: TRBJ2-1
length: 11
size: .
D: .
V: TRBV11-2
CDR3: CASSLAVGQFF
DNA: TGTGCCAGCAGCCTCGCAGTAGGGCAGTTCTTC

J: TRBJ1-2
length: 13
size: .
D: .
V: TRBV6-6
CDR3: CASSYRQGYGYTF
DNA: TGTGCCAGCAGTTACCGGCAGGGCTATGGCTACACCTTC

J: TRBJ2-1
length: 15
size: .
D: TRBD1
V: TRBV9
CDR3: CASSADRASYNEQFF
DNA: TGTGCCAGCAGCGCGGACAGGGCCTCCTACAATGAGCAGTTCTTC

J: TRBJ1-2
length: 11
size: few
D: .
V: TRBV19
CDR3: CASGANYGYTF
DNA: TGTGCCAGTGGAGCTAACTATGGCTACACCTTC

J: TRBJ2-5
length: 13
size: .
D: TRBD1
V: TRBV30
CDR3: CAWGINRGETQYF
DNA: TGTGCCTGGGGAATTAACAGGGGGGAGACCCAGTACTTC

J: TRBJ1-1
length: 18
size: few
D: TRBD1
V: TRBV2
CDR3: CASSAVLNRGQGKTEAFF
DNA: TGTGCCAGCAGCGCTGTTTTAAATAGGGGACAGGGTAAAACTGAAGCTTTCTTT

J: TRBJ1-1
length: 13
size: .
D: .
V: TRBV7-9
CDR3: CASSLGISTEAFF
DNA: TGTGCCAGCAGCTTAGGGATATCCACTGAAGCTTTCTTT

J: TRBJ2-7
length: 13
size: .
D: .
V: TRBV6-6
CDR3: CASSYDKGYEQYF
DNA: TGTGCCAGCAGTTACGACAAGGGGTACGAGCAGTACTTC

J: TRBJ2-2
length: 21
size: .
D: TRBD1
V: TRBV2
CDR3: CASSRDRGSPSGPTNTGELFF
DNA: TGTGCCAGCAGTCGGGACAGGGGCTCCCCCTCGGGTCCTACGAACACCGGGGAGCTGTTTTTT

J: TRBJ2-5
length: 14
size: .
D: .
V: TRBV7-2
CDR3: CASSTTGRQETQYF
DNA: TGTGCCAGCAGCACGACAGGCCGCCAAGAGACCCAGTACTTC

J: TRBJ1-4
length: 13
size: .
D: TRBD1
V: TRBV28
CDR3: CATTGTVGEKLFF
DNA: TGTGCCACCACAGGGACAGTAGGTGAAAAACTGTTTTTT

J: TRBJ2-3
length: 14
size: .
D: .
V: TRBV11-2
CDR3: CASSLEPSTDTQYF
DNA: TGTGCCAGCAGCTTAGAGCCTAGCACAGATACGCAGTATTTT

J: TRBJ2-3
length: 16
size: .
D: TRBD1
V: TRBV7-9
CDR3: CASSKTTGGGGDTQYF
DNA: TGTGCCAGCAGCAAGACTACAGGGGGCGGAGGAGATACGCAGTATTTT

J: TRBJ1-6
length: 14
size: .
D: .
V: TRBV2
CDR3: CASREDIPGSPLHF
DNA: TGTGCCAGCAGAGAAGATATTCCGGGGTCACCCCTCCACTTT

J: TRBJ1-6
length: 12
size: .
D: .
V: TRBV4-3
CDR3: CASSNYNSPLHF
DNA: TGCGCCAGCAGTAACTATAATTCACCCCTCCACTTT

J: TRBJ2-1
length: 15
size: many
D: TRBD2
V: TRBV5-1
CDR3: CASMRSSGLYNEQFF
DNA: TGCGCCAGCATGAGATCTAGCGGGCTTTACAATGAGCAGTTCTTC

J: TRBJ1-1
length: 15
size: .
D: .
V: TRBV9
CDR3: CASSVSVSPNTEAFF
DNA: TGTGCCAGCAGCGTCTCAGTTTCCCCGAACACTGAAGCTTTCTTT

J: TRBJ2-5
length: 16
size: .
D: TRBD2
V: TRBV11-2
CDR3: CASSPTSGRVQETQYF
DNA: TGTGCCAGCAGTCCCACTAGCGGGAGGGTCCAAGAGACCCAGTACTTC

J: TRBJ2-6
length: 17
size: .
D: TRBD1
V: TRBV11-2
CDR3: CASSFGPRGLGANVLTF
DNA: TGTGCCAGCAGCTTCGGACCCAGGGGGCTAGGGGCCAACGTCCTGACTTTC

J: TRBJ2-1
length: 15
size: .
D: TRBD2
V: TRBV5-1
CDR3: CASSPGLAAGNEQFF
DNA: TGCGCCAGCAGCCCGGGTCTAGCGGCCGGCAATGAGCAGTTCTTC

J: TRBJ2-5
length: 12
size: .
D: .
V: TRBV29-1
CDR3: CSVGGAQETQYF
DNA: TGCAGCGTTGGGGGGGCCCAAGAGACCCAGTACTTC

J: TRBJ1-2
length: 12
size: .
D: TRBD1
V: TRBV5-4
CDR3: CASSRDSYGYTF
DNA: TGTGCCAGCAGCCGGGACAGCTATGGCTACACCTTC

J: TRBJ2-3
length: 16
size: .
D: TRBD1
V: TRBV19
CDR3: CASSTDRGISTDTQYF
DNA: TGTGCCAGTAGTACCGACAGGGGGATTAGCACAGATACGCAGTATTTT

J: TRBJ2-7
length: 12
size: .
D: .
V: TRBV2
CDR3: CASSELGGEQYF
DNA: TGTGCCAGCAGTGAATTGGGTGGCGAGCAGTACTTC